Shown below are 15 T cell receptor beta chains from a single sample sequenced in a study of blood T cell repertoires in COVID-19. Sequencing used immunoSEQ multiplex PCR; TCRdb keeps in-frame clones, though not all of them. The table has 120,000 to 150,000 clones, more than 75% seen once. The sequenced sample consisted of peripheral blood. Source of these receptors: a man at least 80 years old with acute or convalescent COVID-19.

V usage is TRBV7-2 and J usage is TRBJ2-2, with TRBD1 matching over 9 bases. Trimming cost V 6 bases and J 4 bases; bases outside gene matches: 6. The germline V gene has CDR1 SGHTA and CDR2 FQGNSA. CDR3 length equals 15 residues. The CDR3 spells CASSRDRAVTGELFF. The CDR3 nucleotides are TGTGCCAGCAGTCGGGACAGGGCGGTCACCGGGGAGCTGTTTTTT.

The chain has TRBV11-3 and TRBJ2-2, with a possible D match to TRBD2 (7 bases). CDR1 and CDR2 from the germline V gene are SGHNT and YENEEA. This CDR3 has 15 residues. Trimming removed 6 bases from V and 6 bases from J, with 17 bases in between. The CDR3 sequence is CASSEIGGLAGELFF. CDR3 bases: TGTGCCAGCAGTGAGATCGGGGGGCTGGCCGGGGAGCTGTTTTTT.

CDR3 region: CASGWGGPGNTIYF. CDR3 nucleotide sequence: TGTGCTAGTGGTTGGGGGGGTCCTGGAAACACCATATATTTT. The V gene is TRBV12-5, the J gene TRBJ1-3; tentative D call: TRBD1 (5 bases). V gave up 4 bases and J gave up 2 bases, with 9 bases separating them. The CDR3 consists of 14 residues. Germline V gene lookup returns CDR1 LGHNT and CDR2 FRNRAP.

On this clone itself: The sample contains more than one DNA sequence encoding this CDR3. The chain joins TRBV3-1 (or the pseudogene TRBV3-2) to TRBJ2-7; possibly TRBD2 for D (5 bases). The CDR3 sequence is 15 residues long. CDR1 and CDR2 from the germline V gene are LGHDT and YNNKEL (reference sequence). Trimming took 0 bases from V and 3 from J, leaving 12 bases between them. This CDR3 is CASSQERRGNYEQYF. The CDR3 nucleotides read TGTGCCAGCAGCCAAGAACGGAGAGGGAACTACGAGCAGTACTTC.

The V call is TRBV7-2, the J call TRBJ2-7; D uncertain. Between the trimmed V and J ends, which lost 1 base and 3 bases, there was a span of 10 bases. This CDR3 is 14 amino acids long. Germline V gene data show CDR1 as SGHTA and CDR2 as FQGNSA. CDR3: CASSLGVVNYEQYF. CDR3 DNA sequence: TGTGCCAGCAGCTTAGGAGTCGTGAACTACGAGCAGTACTTC.

V gene TRBV6-5 combines with J gene TRBJ2-3; 7 bases fit TRBD1. V gave up 6 bases and J gave up 4 bases; unmatched junction bases: 7. The CDR3 runs 14 residues. Germline V gene sequence: CDR1 MNHEY, CDR2 SVGAGI. The CDR3 spells CASRYDRDADTQYF. The DNA for the CDR3 is TGTGCCAGCAGATATGACAGGGATGCAGATACGCAGTATTTT.

The chain combines TRBV6-6 with TRBJ2-1; TRBD1 might be the D (6 bases). The V gene lost 1 base and the J gene lost 3 bases, with 13 bases spanning the gap. Germline CDR1 and CDR2: MNHNY and SVGAGI (reference sequence). The CDR3 is 16 residues long. The CDR3 is CASSYFSGESYNEQFF. For the CDR3, the DNA is TGTGCCAGCAGTTACTTTTCAGGGGAAAGCTACAATGAGCAGTTCTTC.

This clone was detected only a few times. The chain employs TRBV2 and TRBJ2-3, with 7 positions matching TRBD1. CDR3 size: 16 residues. Germline values: CDR1 SNHLY, CDR2 FYNNEI. With V trimmed by 3 bases and J by 4 bases, 10 bases remained unmatched. CDR3 sequence: CASSEIDRAFADTQYF. The CDR3 DNA reads as TGTGCCAGCAGTGAGATCGACAGGGCGTTCGCAGATACGCAGTATTTT. The full variable domain, its missing parts supplied by reference TRBV2 and TRBJ2-3, is EPEVTQTPSHQVTQMGQEVILRCVPISNHLYFYWYRQILGQKVEFLVSFYNNEISEKSEIFDDQFSVERPDGSNFTLKIRSTKLEDSAMYFCASSEIDRAFADTQYFGPGTRLTVL.

The chain has TRBV16 and TRBJ2-7, with 11 nucleotides matching TRBD1. The V and J ends lost 8 bases and 5 bases, in that order; junction bases with no gene match: 5. The CDR3 contains 13 residues. Germline V gives CDR1 KGHSY, CDR2 FQNENV. As DNA, the CDR3 is TGTGCCAGCGGGGACAGGGGGTCGGACGAGCAGTACTTC. Its protein product is CASGDRGSDEQYF.

The chain uses TRBV28 and TRBJ1-1, with 9 bases that match TRBD1. This CDR3 has 13 residues. From germline, CDR1 is MDHEN and CDR2 SYDVKM. Trimming cost V 2 bases and J 5 bases; bases outside gene matches: 0. The CDR3 region is CASSLGQGTEAFF. The CDR3 DNA reads TGTGCCAGCAGTTTAGGACAGGGGACTGAAGCTTTCTTT.

This clone was found once. The chain couples TRBV18 to TRBJ1-1; 9 bases map to TRBD1. V trimming: 0 bases; J trimming: 2 bases; junction bases outside the gene matches: 1. From germline, CDR1 is KGHSH and CDR2 LQKENI. CDR3 size: 15 residues. The DNA of the CDR3 is TGTGCCAGCTCACCACCGGACAGGGGAAACACTGAAGCTTTCTTT. Translated, it gives CASSPPDRGNTEAFF. Using reference TRBV18 and TRBJ1-1 for the parts outside the CDR3, the full variable domain is NAGVMQNPRHLVRRRGQEARLRCSPMKGHSHVYWYRQLPEEGLKFMVYLQKENIIDESGMPKERFSAEFPKEGPSILRIQQVVRGDSAAYFCASSPPDRGNTEAFFGQGTRLTVV.

J is TRBJ1-2 and V is TRBV5-1; TRBD1 agrees at 12 bases. The CDR3 runs to 16 residues. In germline, CDR1 is SGHRS, CDR2 YFSETQ. The V and J ends lost 0 bases and 2 bases, in that order; junction bases with no gene match: 2. The CDR3 region has the DNA TGCGCCAGCAGCTTGGTGGGACAGGGGGCGAACTATGGCTACACCTTC. It is translated as CASSLVGQGANYGYTF.

The chain employs TRBV30 and TRBJ1-4; possibly TRBD1 for D (6 bases). V lost 4 bases, J lost 0 bases, and 15 bases lay in between. In germline, CDR1 is GTSNPN, CDR2 SVGIG (reference sequence). The CDR3 consists of 16 residues. CDR3 protein: CAWNTGIVATNEKLFF. The DNA of the CDR3 is TGTGCCTGGAACACAGGGATAGTTGCAACTAATGAAAAACTGTTTTTT.

V and J are TRBV11-2 and TRBJ1-3, with no clear D. Trimming took off 0 bases at V and 1 base at J, with 10 bases between the two ends. CDR1 and CDR2 (germline): SGHAT, FQNNGV. There are 16 residues in the CDR3. As DNA, the CDR3 is TGTGCCAGCAGCTTAGATCGCAGGATATCTGGAAACACCATATATTTT. Amino acids: CASSLDRRISGNTIYF.

The J gene is TRBJ2-3, the V gene TRBV5-1; weak D call: TRBD2 (5 bases). The V and J ends lost 2 bases and 0 bases respectively, with 10 bases between them. The CDR3 runs 15 residues. From germline, CDR1 is SGHRS and CDR2 YFSETQ. The CDR3 DNA sequence: TGCGCCAGCAGCTTACTAGGGCCCAGCACAGATACGCAGTATTTT. Protein product: CASSLLGPSTDTQYF.